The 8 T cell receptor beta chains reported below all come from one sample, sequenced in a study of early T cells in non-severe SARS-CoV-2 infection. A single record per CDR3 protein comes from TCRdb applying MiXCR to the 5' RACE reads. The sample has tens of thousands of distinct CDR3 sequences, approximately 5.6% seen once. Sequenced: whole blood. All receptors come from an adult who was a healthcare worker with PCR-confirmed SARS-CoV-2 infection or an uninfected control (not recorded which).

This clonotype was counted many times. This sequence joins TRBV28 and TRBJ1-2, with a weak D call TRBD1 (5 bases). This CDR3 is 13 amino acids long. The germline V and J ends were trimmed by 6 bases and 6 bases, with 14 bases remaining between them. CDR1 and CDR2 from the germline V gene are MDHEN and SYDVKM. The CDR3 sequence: CASRYDRADGYTF. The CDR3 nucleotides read TGTGCCAGCAGATACGACAGAGCCGATGGCTACACCTTC.

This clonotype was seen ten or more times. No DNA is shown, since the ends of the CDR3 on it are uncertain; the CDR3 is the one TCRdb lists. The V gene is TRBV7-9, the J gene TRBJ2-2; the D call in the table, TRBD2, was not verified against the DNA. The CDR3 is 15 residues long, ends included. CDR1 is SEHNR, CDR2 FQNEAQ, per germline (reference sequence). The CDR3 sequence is CASSLVGSGTGERFF.

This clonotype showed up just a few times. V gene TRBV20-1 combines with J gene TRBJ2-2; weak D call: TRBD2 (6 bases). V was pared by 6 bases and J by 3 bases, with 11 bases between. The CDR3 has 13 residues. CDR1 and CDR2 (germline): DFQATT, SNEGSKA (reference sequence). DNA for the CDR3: TGCAGTGCCCCGGGACTGGACACCGGGGAGCTGTTTTTT. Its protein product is CSAPGLDTGELFF.

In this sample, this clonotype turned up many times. The CDR3 region is CASSITFRGSYEQYF. CDR3 bases: TGTGCCAGTAGTATCACCTTTCGGGGCTCCTACGAGCAGTACTTC. V gene TRBV19 combines with J gene TRBJ2-7; possibly TRBD2 for D (5 bases). Germline V gene sequence: CDR1 LNHDA, CDR2 SQIVND (reference sequence). The germline V and J ends were trimmed by 3 bases and 0 bases, with 12 bases remaining between them. The CDR3 consists of 15 residues.

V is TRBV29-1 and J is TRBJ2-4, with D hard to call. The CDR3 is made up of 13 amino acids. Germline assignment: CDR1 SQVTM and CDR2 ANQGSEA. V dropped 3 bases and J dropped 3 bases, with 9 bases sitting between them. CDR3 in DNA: TGCAGCGTTGAGGGCGCACGCAAAAACATTCAGTACTTC. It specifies CSVEGARKNIQYF.

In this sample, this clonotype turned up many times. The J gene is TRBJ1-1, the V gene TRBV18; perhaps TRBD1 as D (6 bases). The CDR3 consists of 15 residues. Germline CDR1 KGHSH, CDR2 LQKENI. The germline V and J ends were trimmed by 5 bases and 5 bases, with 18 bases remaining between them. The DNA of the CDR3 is TGTGCCAGCTCATCGGAGGGGGGCGCAAGGACTGAAGCTTTCTTT. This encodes CASSSEGGARTEAFF.

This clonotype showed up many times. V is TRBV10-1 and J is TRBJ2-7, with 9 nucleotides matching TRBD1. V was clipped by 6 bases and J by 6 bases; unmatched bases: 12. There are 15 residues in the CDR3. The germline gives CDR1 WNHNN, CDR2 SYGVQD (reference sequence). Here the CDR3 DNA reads TGCGCCAGCAGCCCCTGGGGGACAGGGTCCGGCGAGCAGTACTTC. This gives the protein CASSPWGTGSGEQYF.

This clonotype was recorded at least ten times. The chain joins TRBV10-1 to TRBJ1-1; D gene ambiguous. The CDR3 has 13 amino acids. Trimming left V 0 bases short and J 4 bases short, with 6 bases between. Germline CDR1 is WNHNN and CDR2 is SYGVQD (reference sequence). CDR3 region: CASSESVITEAFF. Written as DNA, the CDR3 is TGCGCCAGCAGTGAGTCGGTGATCACTGAAGCTTTCTTT.